The T cell receptor (beta chain) described here comes from a study of blood T cell repertoires in COVID-19. Overall study: The United States, Italy and Spain provided the acute and convalescent COVID-19 samples. Sources were T cells, B-cell-depleted T cells, or PBMCs; the material itself was cDNA or gDNA.

Germline V gene data show CDR1 as KGHSH and CDR2 as LQKENI. V lost 3 bases, J lost 7 bases, and 9 bases stayed unmatched. The CDR3 is 16 residues long. As processed by the authors: Amplification from reference gene primers served as the basis for estimated nucleated cell counts. Profiling relied on immunoSEQ multiplex PCR, and the TCRdb table lists in-frame clones only, not all of them. The V and J calls and clone size are taken from that table; D and trimming were inferred from the DNA. The table has about 200,000 clones, approximately 91% seen once. The sequenced sample consisted of peripheral blood. This chain connects TRBV18 to TRBJ1-4, with TRBD1 matching over 9 bases. The TCR sequence derives from a man between 60 and 75 years old who had recovered from COVID-19. DNA for the CDR3: TGTGCCAGCTCACCGCGAAAGGACAGGGGAGGTGAAAAACTGTTTTTT. Protein product: CASSPRKDRGGEKLFF.